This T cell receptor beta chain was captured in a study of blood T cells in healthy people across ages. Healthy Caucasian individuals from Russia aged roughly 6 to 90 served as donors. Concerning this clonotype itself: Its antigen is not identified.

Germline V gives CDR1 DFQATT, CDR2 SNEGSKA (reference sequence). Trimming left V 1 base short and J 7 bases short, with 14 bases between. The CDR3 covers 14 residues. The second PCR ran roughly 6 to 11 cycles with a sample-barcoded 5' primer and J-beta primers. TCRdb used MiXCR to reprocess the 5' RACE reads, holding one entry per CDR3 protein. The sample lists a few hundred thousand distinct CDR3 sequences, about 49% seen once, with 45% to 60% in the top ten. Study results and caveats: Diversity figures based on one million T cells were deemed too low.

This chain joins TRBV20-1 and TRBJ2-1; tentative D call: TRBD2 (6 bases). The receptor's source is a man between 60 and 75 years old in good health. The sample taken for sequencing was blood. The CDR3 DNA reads TGCAGTGCTAGAGGCGGGGCAGGGTCGAATGAGCAGTTCTTC. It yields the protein CSARGGAGSNEQFF.